A single sample is the source of the 18 T cell receptor beta chains below, sequenced in a study of blood T cells in healthy people across ages. Sample-barcoded 5' priming and a J-beta primer mix drove a second PCR of 7 to 11 cycles. TCRdb used MiXCR to reprocess the 5' RACE reads, holding one entry per CDR3 protein. The sample shows approximately 780,000 distinct CDR3 sequences, roughly 25% of them seen only once. These data also formed part of another study, on T cells of mothers and their children.

The specimen sequenced was blood. The receptors originated from a boy aged 10-17 years in good health.

The sample holds a few counts of this clonotype. CDR3 amino acids: CASSSFNTGELFF. In DNA, the CDR3 is TGCGCCAGCAGCTCTTTTAACACCGGGGAGCTGTTTTTT. The chain uses TRBV5-1 and TRBJ2-2; D is uncertain. CDR1 and CDR2 (germline): SGHRS, YFSETQ. V was clipped by 3 bases and J by 2 bases, with 5 bases between them. This CDR3 is built from 13 residues.

This clonotype turned up a few times. The V call is TRBV25-1, the J call TRBJ2-4; D is possibly TRBD1 (7 bases). The CDR3 extends over 16 amino acids. Trimming cost V 1 base and J 2 bases, with 12 bases left between them. CDR1 and CDR2 from the germline V gene are MGHDK and SYGVNS. The CDR3 DNA reads TGTGCCAGCAGTGAATCAGGGGGGAGAACCAAAAACATTCAGTACTTC. This codes for CASSESGGRTKNIQYF.

The sample holds one count of this clonotype. The genes are TRBV5-1 and TRBJ2-5; 11 nucleotides agree with TRBD1. The CDR3 length is 16 residues. The J segment lost 1 base and the V segment lost 1 base, leaving 3 bases of the junction unmatched. From germline, CDR1 is SGHRS and CDR2 YFSETQ. The CDR3 here is CASSLRGTGGQETQYF. The CDR3, as DNA: TGCGCCAGCAGCTTGCGCGGGACAGGGGGCCAAGAGACCCAGTACTTC.

This clonotype has only a few counts. This sequence joins TRBV11-3 and TRBJ1-2; D is unresolved. V was trimmed by 5 bases and J by 4 bases, leaving 17 bases between them. This CDR3 region has 15 residues. CDR1 and CDR2 from the germline V gene are SGHNT and YENEEA. The CDR3 sequence is CASSPGQGPSYGYTF. Here the CDR3 DNA reads TGTGCCAGCAGCCCGGGTCAAGGACCCTCCTATGGCTACACCTTC.

The CDR3 loop reads CASSRSGGYLYGYTF. DNA for the CDR3: TGTGCCAGTAGTCGCTCCGGCGGCTACCTCTATGGCTACACCTTC. The V and J genes are TRBV19 and TRBJ1-2; D is undetermined. CDR3 length: 15 amino acids. V was shortened by 5 bases and J by 4 bases, with 17 bases between the two germline ends. Looked up from germline, CDR1 is LNHDA and CDR2 is SQIVND (reference sequence).

This clonotype was seen a handful of times. The chain couples TRBV4-2 to TRBJ2-1, with TRBD2 matching over 7 bases. V shed 1 base and J 10 bases; nucleotides not matched to a gene: 4. Germline V gives CDR1 LGHNA, CDR2 YNFKEQ. This CDR3 comprises 13 residues. The CDR3 sequence: CASSQGFSGEQFF. CDR3 bases: TGTGCCAGCAGCCAAGGTTTTAGCGGGGAGCAGTTCTTC.

V and J are TRBV6-2 or TRBV6-3 and TRBJ2-7; a possible D gene is TRBD2 (5 bases). Germline loops: CDR1 MNHEY, CDR2 SVGEGT. The ends were cut back, 0 bases at V and 5 bases at J, with 20 bases in the middle. The CDR3 sequence is 17 residues long. Written as DNA, the CDR3 is TGTGCCAGCAGTTACTCGACTACGGCTAGCCATCGAAACGAGCAGTACTTC. Protein: CASSYSTTASHRNEQYF.

This chain joins TRBV5-5 and TRBJ1-2; D unclear. V was pared by 2 bases and J by 1 base, with 15 bases between. CDR3 length equals 16 residues. From germline, CDR1 is SGHKS and CDR2 YYEKEE (reference sequence). CDR3 sequence reads: CASSLGYTNLNYGYTF. DNA for the CDR3: TGTGCCAGCAGCTTAGGTTACACTAACCTTAACTATGGCTACACCTTC.

As for this clonotype: One end of the junction varies from germline; a read error may be responsible. The J gene is TRBJ2-5, the V gene TRBV5-1, with unresolved D. CDR1 is SGHRS, CDR2 YFSETQ, per germline. The CDR3 has 14 residues. The CDR3 reads CASSLAAGEEAQYF. In nucleotides, the CDR3 is TGCGCCAGCAGCTTGGCCGCCGGAGAAGAGGCCCAGTACTTC.

This clonotype was seen a few times. Sequence at one end of the junction differs from germline and may be a read error. The chain has TRBV5-1 and TRBJ1-1, with D possibly TRBD1 on 5 matching bases. Germline values: CDR1 SGHRS, CDR2 YFSETQ. This CDR3 comprises 16 residues. The CDR3 DNA reads as TGCGCCAGCAGCTTGGTCTGGGGCGACATGAACACTGAGGCTTTCTTT. Translated: CASSLVWGDMNTEAFF.

This clonotype was seen more than once but under ten times. The rearrangement links TRBV20-1 to TRBJ2-5; tentative D call: TRBD1 (6 bases). The ends were cut back, 5 bases at V and 0 bases at J, with 10 bases in the middle. Germline CDR1 and CDR2: DFQATT and SNEGSKA (reference sequence). The CDR3 is 13 residues long. The CDR3, as DNA: TGCAGTGCTGGTGGACAGAACCAAGAGACCCAGTACTTC. This encodes CSAGGQNQETQYF.

The chain recombines TRBV20-1 with TRBJ1-1; 8 bases are shared with TRBD1. The CDR3 covers 15 residues. Germline V gene lookup returns CDR1 DFQATT and CDR2 SNEGSKA (reference sequence). V lost 4 bases to trimming and J lost 1 base; unmatched junction nucleotides: 8. The CDR3 reads CSANPGTGSNTEAFF. In nucleotides, the CDR3 is TGCAGTGCTAATCCCGGGACAGGTTCGAACACTGAAGCTTTCTTT.

CDR3 protein: CASGFASYNEQFF. The CDR3 DNA is TGTGCTAGTGGTTTTGCTAGCTACAATGAGCAGTTCTTC. V and J are TRBV12-5 and TRBJ2-1; D is undetermined. This CDR3 region has 13 residues. V shed 3 bases and J shed 3 bases, with 6 bases lying between them. CDR1 and CDR2 from the germline V gene are LGHNT and FRNRAP. Combining the CDR3 with reference TRBV12-5 and TRBJ2-1 gives the whole variable domain DARVTQTPRHKVTEMGQEVTMRCQPILGHNTVFWYRQTMMQGLELLAYFRNRAPLDDSGMPKDRFSAEMPDATLATLKIQPSEPRDSAVYFCASGFASYNEQFFGPGTRLTVL.

The CDR3 is CASSDQQGANYGYTF. The CDR3 DNA reads TGTGCCAGCAGTGACCAACAGGGTGCAAACTATGGCTACACCTTC. The chain recombines TRBV2 with TRBJ1-2, with D perhaps TRBD1 (6 bases). Trimming left V 3 bases short and J 2 bases short, with 13 bases between. In germline, CDR1 is SNHLY, CDR2 FYNNEI. The CDR3 has 15 amino acids.

The chain employs TRBV5-1 and TRBJ2-1; 9 bases map to TRBD2. The CDR3 runs 18 residues. The germline CDR1 and CDR2 sequences are SGHRS and YFSETQ. With V trimmed by 1 base and J by 4 bases, 12 bases remained unmatched. CDR3 coding DNA: TGCGCCAGCAGCTTGAGCCTAGCGGGACCTCAAGATTACAATGAGCAGTTCTTC. Translation gives CASSLSLAGPQDYNEQFF. Full variable domain (rest looked up from reference TRBV5-1 and TRBJ2-1): KAGVTQTPRYLIKTRGQQVTLSCSPISGHRSVSWYQQTPGQGLQFLFEYFSETQRNKGNFPGRFSGRQFSNSRSEMNVSTLELGDSALYLCASSLSLAGPQDYNEQFFGPGTRLTVL.

The J gene is TRBJ1-2, the V gene TRBV20-1; 9 bases are shared with TRBD1. Germline V gives CDR1 DFQATT, CDR2 SNEGSKA (reference sequence). The CDR3 length is 13 residues. J gave up 3 bases and V 6 bases, and 5 bases lay outside the gene matches. The CDR3 region has the DNA TGCAGTGCCTTGGACAGGGGAGACTATGGCTACACCTTC. Translation: CSALDRGDYGYTF.

This clonotype has only a few counts. The chain uses TRBV28 and TRBJ2-6; either TRBD1 or TRBD2 may supply D (7 bases each). The V end lost 1 base, the J end lost 0 bases, and 16 bases lay between the germline ends. Germline V gene sequence: CDR1 MDHEN, CDR2 SYDVKM. The length of the CDR3 is 19 residues. CDR3 amino acids: CASSLFIRGGLSGANVLTF. The CDR3, as DNA: TGTGCCAGCAGTTTATTTATCAGGGGGGGACTCTCTGGGGCCAACGTCCTGACTTTC.

This clonotype was observed a handful of times. This sequence joins TRBV9 and TRBJ1-1; D is possibly TRBD1 (6 bases). V lost 4 bases, J lost 0 bases, and 19 bases lay in between. Germline V gene sequence: CDR1 SGDLS, CDR2 YYNGEE. The length of the CDR3 is 17 residues. This chain's CDR3 is CASSTTVGGALNTEAFF. DNA for the CDR3: TGTGCCAGCAGCACCACCGTAGGGGGGGCGCTGAACACTGAAGCTTTCTTT.